This TCR beta chain derives from a study of vaccination and CD4 T cells after COVID-19. About the study: The convalescent group had six males, four females, seven Caucasians, two Asians, one multiracial. Study results and limitations: Only after vaccination were a median 86.3% of convalescents' reactive clones seen.

Sequencing of DNA taken from cultured CD4+ T cells relied on the Oncomine TCR Beta short-read assay. TCRdb ran MiXCR on the PCR reads and lists one entry per CDR3 protein. Altogether just under 8,500 distinct CDR3 sequences are present, about 59% being singletons, with the ten largest covering 15% to 20%. Germline CDR1 and CDR2: MNHNS and SASEGT. The CDR3 has 13 residues. V dropped 5 bases and J dropped 5 bases, with 10 bases sitting between them. The treatment denotes: approximately 9-day PBMC culture with coronavirus spike peptide pools or control peptides (ViraFEST assay). Peptide pools at roughly 10 ug/ml, together with roughly 10 IU/ml IL-2, were added to cultures of 2 million to 2.5 million PBMCs per well. A note on this clonotype: The antigen is unknown.

This chain uses TRBV6-1 with TRBJ2-1; no clear D gene. The sample was CD4+ T cells from blood, cultured in vitro. This sequence was found in a human donor who had recovered from COVID-19. CDR3 nucleotide sequence: TGTGCCAGCAGTCGTGCCCATAACAATGAGCAGTTCTTC. It yields the protein CASSRAHNNEQFF.